The 12 T cell receptor beta chains in this list originate from one sample, sequenced in a study of CD8+ T cells in alopecia areata. Described treatment: oral pan-JAK inhibitor, 5-10 mg twice daily. Once RNA had been extracted, it was reverse transcribed into cDNA to act as the sequencing template. Method: immunoSEQ multiplex PCR; TCRdb's copy keeps in-frame clones and lacks some. The sample has about 250,000 clones; around 64% are singletons. The sequenced sample was CD4+ T cells sorted from blood, obtained at approximately week 51, from a patient treated with tofacitinib. These receptors originate from a human donor with alopecia areata.

The gene calls are TRBV2 and TRBJ1-1; D possibly corresponds to TRBD1 (6 bases). V dropped 3 bases and J dropped 8 bases, with 10 bases sitting between them. CDR1 and CDR2 (germline): SNHLY, FYNNEI. CDR3 length: 12 amino acids. The CDR3 region is CASSEGTLEAFF. DNA of the CDR3: TGTGCCAGCAGTGAGGGGACACTGGAAGCTTTCTTT.

The chain joins TRBV4-3 to TRBJ1-6, with a tentative D call TRBD1 (5 bases). Germline CDR1 is LGHNA and CDR2 is YSLEER. The CDR3 covers 15 residues. The V end was cut by 0 bases, the J end by 10 bases, with 13 bases between. The DNA of the CDR3 is TGCGCCAGCAGCCAAGATTGGGGGATCGGATCACCCCTCCACTTT. Its protein is CASSQDWGIGSPLHF.

V gene TRBV19 combines with J gene TRBJ2-7, with 8 bases that match TRBD1. J lost 6 bases, V lost 2 bases, and 6 bases had no gene match. The V gene's germline CDR1 is LNHDA and CDR2 SQIVND (reference sequence). The CDR3 totals 14 residues. The CDR3, as DNA: TGTGCCAGTAGTATACGAGACAGGGGTGGCGAGCAGTACTTC. Encoded protein: CASSIRDRGGEQYF.

V and J are TRBV2 and TRBJ2-5, with D hard to call. The germline V and J ends were trimmed by 2 bases and 9 bases, with 7 bases remaining between them. This CDR3 is built from 11 residues. The V gene's germline CDR1 is SNHLY and CDR2 FYNNEI. Here the CDR3 reads CASSEISPQYF. Here the CDR3 DNA reads TGTGCCAGCAGTGAAATCTCTCCCCAGTACTTC.

The chain couples TRBV5-4 to TRBJ1-2; 8 bases agree with TRBD1. Germline values: CDR1 SGHNT, CDR2 YYREEE (reference sequence). CDR3 length: 13 residues. J gave up 5 bases and V 4 bases, and 4 bases lay outside the gene matches. DNA for the CDR3: TGTGCCAGCAGCCCGGACAGGGAATATGGCTACACCTTC. This gives the protein CASSPDREYGYTF.

V is TRBV30 and J is TRBJ1-2, with 7 nucleotides matching TRBD1. The V gene's germline CDR1 is GTSNPN and CDR2 SVGIG (reference sequence). The CDR3 has 12 amino acids. Trimming at V came to 5 bases and at J to 2 bases, leaving 2 bases not matched to a gene. The CDR3 loop is CAWVGQNYGYTF. The CDR3 DNA is TGTGCCTGGGTGGGACAGAACTATGGCTACACCTTC.

CDR3 nucleotide sequence: TGTGCCAGCAGCTTCGGCAGCCGAACCTACGAGCAGTACTTC. This translates into CASSFGSRTYEQYF. The V gene is TRBV13, the J gene TRBJ2-7; no clear D. The CDR3 totals 14 residues. Trimming took 3 bases from V and 2 from J, leaving 11 bases between them. Germline V gene data show CDR1 as PRHDT and CDR2 as FYEKMQ (reference sequence).

Only a few counts were recorded for this clone. The CDR3 region is CASSQDWPQTYQETQYF. The CDR3 DNA reads TGCGCCAGCAGCCAAGACTGGCCTCAGACGTACCAAGAGACCCAGTACTTC. This sequence joins TRBV4-1 and TRBJ2-5; D is unresolved. CDR1 and CDR2 from the germline V gene are MGHRA and YSYEKL. Trimming pared 0 bases from V and 0 bases from J, leaving 14 bases between. This CDR3 has 17 residues.

The chain carries TRBV11-2 and TRBJ2-5, with TRBD2 identical over 8 bases. With V trimmed by 6 bases and J by 1 base, 4 bases remained unmatched. The CDR3 is made up of 14 amino acids. Germline V gene data show CDR1 as SGHAT and CDR2 as FQNNGV. The CDR3 reads CASSSGITQETQYF. In nucleotides, the CDR3 is TGTGCCAGCAGTAGCGGGATAACCCAAGAGACCCAGTACTTC.

This clone was detected only a few times. The chain uses TRBV27 and TRBJ2-5, with D perhaps matching TRBD2 (6 bases). V was pared by 8 bases and J by 4 bases, with 17 bases between. This CDR3 spans 14 amino acids. The germline gives CDR1 MNHEY, CDR2 SMNVEV (reference sequence). CDR3 loop: CASAPDGGPETQYF. For the CDR3, the DNA is TGTGCCAGCGCCCCCGACGGGGGACCAGAGACCCAGTACTTC.

The rearrangement links TRBV9 to TRBJ1-2; unclear D gene. Germline V gene lookup returns CDR1 SGDLS and CDR2 YYNGEE. Trimming left V 3 bases short and J 4 bases short, with 7 bases between. The CDR3 is 12 residues long. For the CDR3, the DNA is TGTGCCAGCAGCGCCCCGATCTATGGCTACACCTTC. This sequence encodes CASSAPIYGYTF.

V is TRBV7-9 and J is TRBJ2-7, with 7 nucleotides matching TRBD1. The CDR3 runs 12 residues. Germline-derived CDR1 and CDR2 are SEHNR and FQNEAQ (reference sequence). The ends lost 8 bases at V and 1 base at J; junction bases unmatched: 2. CDR3 bases: TGTGCCAGCCAGGGACAGTCCTACGAGCAGTACTTC. Residues: CASQGQSYEQYF.